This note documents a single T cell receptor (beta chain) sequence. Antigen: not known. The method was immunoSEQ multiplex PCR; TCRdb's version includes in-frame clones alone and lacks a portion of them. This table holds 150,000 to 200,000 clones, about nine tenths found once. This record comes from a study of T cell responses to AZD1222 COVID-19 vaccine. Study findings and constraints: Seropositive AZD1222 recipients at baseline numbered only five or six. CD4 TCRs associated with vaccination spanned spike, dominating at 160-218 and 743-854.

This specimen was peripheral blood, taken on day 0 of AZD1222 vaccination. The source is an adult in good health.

The CDR3 is CASSIASGNTEAFF. CDR3 coding DNA: TGTGCCAGTAGTATAGCGTCGGGGAACACTGAAGCTTTCTTT. The V gene is TRBV19, the J gene TRBJ1-1; no clear D. There are 14 residues in the CDR3. With 1 base removed from V and 1 base from J, the gap between germline ends came to 7 bases. Per germline, CDR1 LNHDA and CDR2 SQIVND (reference sequence).